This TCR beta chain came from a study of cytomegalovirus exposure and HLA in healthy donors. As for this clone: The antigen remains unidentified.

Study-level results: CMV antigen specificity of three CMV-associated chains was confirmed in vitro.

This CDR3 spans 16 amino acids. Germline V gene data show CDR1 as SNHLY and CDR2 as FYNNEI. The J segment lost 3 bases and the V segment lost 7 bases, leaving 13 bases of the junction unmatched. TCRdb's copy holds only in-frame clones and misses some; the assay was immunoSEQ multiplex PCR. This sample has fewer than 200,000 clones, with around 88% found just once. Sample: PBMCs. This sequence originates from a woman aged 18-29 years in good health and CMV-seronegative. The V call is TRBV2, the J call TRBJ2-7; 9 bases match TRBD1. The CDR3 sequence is CASIGSPGTGFYEQYF. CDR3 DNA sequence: TGTGCCAGCATTGGATCACCCGGGACAGGGTTCTACGAGCAGTACTTC. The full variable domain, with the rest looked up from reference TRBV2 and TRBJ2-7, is EPEVTQTPSHQVTQMGQEVILRCVPISNHLYFYWYRQILGQKVEFLVSFYNNEISEKSEIFDDQFSVERPDGSNFTLKIRSTKLEDSAMYFCASIGSPGTGFYEQYFGPGTRLTVT.